This TCR beta chain was identified in a study of T-cell memory formation after mild COVID-19. Broader study findings: In pre-infection memory, a portion of responding clones appeared, which suggested that cross-reactive memory joined. A balance of CD4 and CD8 characterized clones contracting day 15 to 85, whereas later expanders leaned CD4+.

One entry per CDR3 protein results from TCRdb running MiXCR on the 5' RACE reads. The data contain some 350,000 distinct CDR3 sequences, roughly 15% of them singletons. This clonotype was seen only once. The antigen remains unidentified. CDR1 and CDR2 (germline): SGHRS, YFSETQ. This CDR3 is 13 amino acids long. V was clipped by 0 bases and J by 5 bases, with 9 bases between them. Material for sequencing was PBMCs or a T cell subset sorted from them (not recorded which). V gene TRBV5-1 combines with J gene TRBJ2-7, with TRBD2 as a possible D gene (5 bases). The clonotype was recovered from a man younger than 30 who had mild COVID-19 (a few samples of this study predate the infection). Cell type and time point are not known. Here the CDR3 reads CASSLAGVDEQYF. The CDR3, as DNA: TGCGCCAGCAGCTTGGCCGGGGTCGACGAGCAGTACTTC.